Below are 21 T cell receptor beta chains sequenced from a single sample in a study of T cell responses to AZD1222 COVID-19 vaccine. This table comes from immunoSEQ multiplex PCR, and its TCRdb copy is limited to in-frame clones, with some not included. The sample shows approximately 140,000 clones, more than 85% of them seen only once. The source was peripheral blood, collected 28 days after the second AZD1222 dose. The source is an adult who received the AZD1222 COVID-19 vaccine.

V is TRBV28 and J is TRBJ1-6, with a tentative D call TRBD1 (6 bases). Germline V gene sequence: CDR1 MDHEN, CDR2 SYDVKM. V lost 6 bases to trimming and J lost 10 bases, with 22 bases between them. The CDR3 consists of 16 residues. The CDR3 protein is CASSLSSLGGGSPLHF. The CDR3 bases are TGTGCCAGCAGCCTGTCAAGTCTTGGGGGCGGGTCACCCCTCCACTTT.

The CDR3 sequence: CASSSYLTGALRHDEQYF. Written as DNA, the CDR3 is TGCGCCAGCAGCTCTTACCTGACAGGGGCCCTCCGTCATGACGAGCAGTACTTC. The chain combines TRBV5-1 with TRBJ2-7; 8 nucleotides align to TRBD1. The CDR3 is made up of 18 amino acids. CDR1 is SGHRS and CDR2 is YFSETQ in the germline V gene. V dropped 3 bases and J dropped 5; count of bases not matched to a gene: 19.

The J gene is TRBJ2-7, the V gene TRBV11-3, with D perhaps matching TRBD1 (5 bases). The CDR3 spans 16 residues. The V and J ends lost 0 bases and 3 bases respectively, with 15 bases between them. The germline gives CDR1 SGHNT, CDR2 YENEEA. The CDR3, as DNA: TGTGCCAGCAGCTTAGATCGAAGGGGCCCCGTCTACGAGCAGTACTTC. It translates to CASSLDRRGPVYEQYF.

On this clone: Relative to the germline gene, one junction end is altered; a read error may explain this. The chain is built from TRBV7-8 and TRBJ1-2, with a possible D match to TRBD1 (5 bases). Germline CDR1 reads SGHVS; CDR2 reads FQNEAQ. The CDR3 covers 10 residues. The CDR3 sequence is CASSPGFINF. Written as DNA, the CDR3 is TGTGCCAGCAGCCCAGGGTTTATAAACTTC.

The J gene is TRBJ1-2, the V gene TRBV2; D ambiguous. The length of the CDR3 is 9 residues. CDR1 is SNHLY, CDR2 FYNNEI, per germline. Trimming removed 2 bases at V and 14 bases at J, with 6 bases between. CDR3 sequence: CASSEPYTF. In DNA form, the CDR3 reads TGTGCCAGCAGTGAACCCTATACCTTC.

The chain uses TRBV25-1 and TRBJ2-2; 7 bases are a match to TRBD1. Germline V gene lookup returns CDR1 MGHDK and CDR2 SYGVNS. The CDR3 contains 16 residues. After removal of 6 bases from V and 0 bases from J, the junction contained 7 bases not matched to a gene. The CDR3 region has the DNA TGTGCCAGCAGCCCTACAGGGGCCCCGAACACCGGGGAGCTGTTTTTT. This encodes CASSPTGAPNTGELFF. Full variable domain (outside the CDR3, taken from reference TRBV25-1 and TRBJ2-2): EADIYQTPRYLVIGTGKKITLECSQTMGHDKMYWYQQDPGMELHLIHYSYGVNSTEKGDLSSESTVSRIRTEHFPLTLESARPSHTSQYLCASSPTGAPNTGELFFGEGSRLTVL.

The J gene is TRBJ2-3, the V gene TRBV4-2, with D possibly called TRBD1 or TRBD2 (5 bases each). V gave up 6 bases and J gave up 1 base, with 11 bases separating them. Germline V lookup: CDR1 LGHNA, CDR2 YNFKEQ. The CDR3 length is 14 residues. The CDR3 loop reads CASRGTRRTDTQYF. The CDR3 coding sequence is TGTGCCAGCAGGGGGACCCGCCGCACAGATACGCAGTATTTT.

The V gene is TRBV3-1 (or the pseudogene TRBV3-2), the J gene TRBJ2-1; possibly TRBD1 for D (6 bases). Trimming shortened V by 7 bases and J by 8 bases, and 21 bases separated the two germline ends. This CDR3 spans 15 amino acids. Per the germline V gene, CDR1 is LGHDT and CDR2 is YNNKEL (reference sequence). The CDR3 bases are TGTGCCAGCAACCGAGCTGGGGGCTTAAAGGATGAGCAGTTCTTC. Its protein is CASNRAGGLKDEQFF.

This chain uses TRBV7-8 with TRBJ2-1; D might be TRBD2 (6 bases). There are 14 residues in the CDR3. V lost 5 bases, J lost 5 bases, and 13 bases lay in between. The V gene's germline CDR1 is SGHVS and CDR2 FQNEAQ. CDR3 nucleotides: TGTGCCAGCAGCGACCGGGACTGGAACAATGAGCAGTTCTTC. Amino acids: CASSDRDWNNEQFF.

V usage is TRBV10-3 and J usage is TRBJ2-7; 7 nucleotides agree with TRBD2. Germline-derived CDR1 and CDR2 are ENHRY and SYGVKD. The CDR3 has 14 amino acids. V dropped 7 bases and J dropped 3; count of bases not matched to a gene: 9. For the CDR3, the DNA is TGTGCCATCAATCCGGCGGGAGTCGGCTACGAGCAGTACTTC. Its translation: CAINPAGVGYEQYF.

This chain connects TRBV19 to TRBJ2-7, with 9 bases matching TRBD1. This CDR3 contains 14 residues. Trimming at V came to 6 bases and at J to 2 bases, leaving 5 bases not matched to a gene. Germline V CDR1 and CDR2: LNHDA, SQIVND (reference sequence). The CDR3 loop is CASSPQGAAYEQYF. In DNA form, the CDR3 reads TGTGCCAGTAGCCCACAGGGGGCCGCCTACGAGCAGTACTTC.

This chain uses TRBV27 with TRBJ2-5, with 11 bases fitting TRBD1. V lost 9 bases, J lost 2 bases, and 5 bases stayed unmatched. The CDR3 has 14 residues. Germline CDR1 MNHEY, CDR2 SMNVEV (reference sequence). The CDR3 reads CASWGTGGQETQYF. In nucleotides, the CDR3 is TGTGCCAGTTGGGGGACAGGGGGGCAAGAGACCCAGTACTTC.

The chain combines TRBV5-6 with TRBJ1-2, with 8 bases lining up with TRBD1. Germline trimming cut 5 bases from V and 4 bases from J; bases unmatched to any gene: 7. The CDR3 length is 14 residues. Germline V lookup: CDR1 SGHDT, CDR2 YYEEEE. In nucleotides, the CDR3 is TGTGCCAGCAGGATGTCAGGGGGCCTCTATGGCTACACCTTC. It is translated as CASRMSGGLYGYTF.

The J gene is TRBJ1-2, the V gene TRBV5-4; 8 nucleotides line up with TRBD1. CDR1 SGHNT and CDR2 YYREEE come from the germline V gene (reference sequence). The CDR3 has 20 residues. V was clipped by 4 bases and J by 5 bases; unmatched bases: 25. The CDR3 DNA sequence: TGTGCCAGCAGCCTCAGGGGGCGGGGAACAGGGACCATAGCCCGATATGGCTACACCTTC. It encodes CASSLRGRGTGTIARYGYTF.

This rearrangement joins TRBV12-3 or TRBV12-4 to TRBJ1-2, with D possibly matching TRBD1 (5 bases). V lost 5 bases, J lost 2 bases, and 9 bases lay in between. The CDR3 totals 13 residues. This chain's CDR3 is CASSVGTNYGYTF. In DNA, the CDR3 is TGTGCCAGCAGTGTCGGGACGAACTATGGCTACACCTTC.

The J gene is TRBJ2-1, the V gene TRBV4-1; D perhaps matches TRBD2 (6 bases). V lost 0 bases and J lost 12, with 15 bases in between. Germline loops: CDR1 MGHRA, CDR2 YSYEKL. The CDR3 is 14 amino acids. CDR3 in DNA: TGCGCCAGCAGCCAAGACCCGCCGAGGAGGGGGCAGTTCTTC. Protein: CASSQDPPRRGQFF.

The chain combines TRBV4-1 with TRBJ2-1; D remains ambiguous. The CDR3 loop spans 14 amino acids. Trimming shortened V by 0 bases and J by 7 bases, and 10 bases separated the two germline ends. Germline V gene sequence: CDR1 MGHRA, CDR2 YSYEKL. CDR3 region: CASSQDISTNEQFF. DNA of the CDR3: TGCGCCAGCAGCCAAGATATAAGCACGAATGAGCAGTTCTTC.

The rearrangement uses TRBV6-5 and TRBJ2-6, with a possible D match to TRBD2 (5 bases). Germline CDR1 reads MNHEY; CDR2 reads SVGAGI. Trimming took 2 bases from V and 4 from J, leaving 12 bases between them. This CDR3 spans 16 amino acids. CDR3 nucleotide sequence: TGTGCCAGCAGTTACGACGGACTGCAAGGGGCCAACGTCCTGACTTTC. As protein: CASSYDGLQGANVLTF.

The chain links TRBV6-2 or TRBV6-3 to TRBJ2-7, with D unresolved. The germline V gene encodes CDR1 MNHEY and CDR2 SVGEGT. V was cut by 5 bases and J by 3 bases, with 2 bases left in between. The CDR3 is made up of 10 amino acids. DNA of the CDR3: TGTGCCAGCAGTGACTACGAGCAGTACTTC. Encoded protein: CASSDYEQYF.

This clone appeared a single time. This rearrangement joins TRBV12-5 to TRBJ2-1; 9 nucleotides agree with TRBD1. Germline V gives CDR1 LGHNT, CDR2 FRNRAP. V lost 1 base and J lost 6; bases outside the gene matches: 10. The CDR3 contains 17 residues. The CDR3 DNA reads TGTGCTAGTGGTTTGGGTATAGGGACAGGGAAGGGCAATGAGCAGTTCTTC. Amino acids: CASGLGIGTGKGNEQFF.

This sequence joins TRBV13 and TRBJ1-3, with 7 bases lining up with TRBD1. The CDR3 covers 15 residues. Trimming removed 6 bases from V and 0 bases from J; junction bases left unmatched: 5. CDR1 PRHDT and CDR2 FYEKMQ come from the germline V gene (reference sequence). The CDR3 DNA reads TGTGCCAGCAGTTTGGGACAGAGCTCTGGAAACACCATATATTTT. This gives the protein CASSLGQSSGNTIYF.